In this sample, the clone carrying this T cell receptor (beta chain) is medium-sized. The junction and the germline gene differ at one end; a read error may be behind it. This sample was taken from a study of T cells in localized non-small cell lung cancer. Libraries were prepared by immunoSEQ multiplex PCR; TCRdb keeps only in-frame clonotypes and omits some of them. The table shows 2,500 to 3,000 clones, with about 28% occurring only once. The clonotype comes from a man aged 40 to 69 with stage II squamous cell lung carcinoma. The input for sequencing was lung tumor tissue, taken before any cancer treatment.

The CDR3 loop reads CASSTRPGGGETQYF. The CDR3 bases are TGTGCTAGCAGCACCAGACCGGGGGGAGGGGAGACCCAGTACTTC. The chain carries TRBV11-3 and TRBJ2-5, with 7 bases fitting TRBD2. CDR3 length: 15 amino acids. Germline CDR1 SGHNT, CDR2 YENEEA.